Below, 11 T cell receptor beta chains from the same sample are listed, as sequenced in a study of CXCR3-negative and CXCR3-positive naive CD8 T cells. UMI labels and 5' RACE were used to prepare the TRB cDNA libraries. TCRdb re-called the 5' RACE reads and shows each CDR3 protein once, DNA omitted. The repertoire table contains approximately 100,000 distinct CDR3 sequences. Sample: naive CXCR3- CD8+ T cells from blood. Subset indicated: CD45RO-CCR7+CD27+CD95- naive CD8+ T cells lacking CXCR3 (TNR3-). Every receptor here comes from a human donor in good health. Some clones in this sample may be carry-over from other donors' samples.

The chain combines TRBV11-2 with TRBJ2-3; TCRdb's D call, TRBD2, is unchecked because there is no DNA. CDR1 and CDR2 (germline): SGHAT, FQNNGV. The CDR3 loop spans 16 amino acids. This CDR3 reads CASRASGGYGTDTQYF.

The chain recombines TRBV7-8 with TRBJ2-5. The CDR3 runs 14 residues. CDR1 is SGHVS, CDR2 FQNEAQ, per germline. CDR3 sequence: CASSLEQGWETQYF.

This chain joins TRBV23-1 and TRBJ2-7. TRBV23-1 is an open reading frame, and its role is uncertain. This CDR3 comprises 14 residues. CDR3 amino acids: CASSQSEGIHEQYF.

The V and J genes are TRBV7-9 and TRBJ1-1. Germline V gives CDR1 SEHNR, CDR2 FQNEAQ (reference sequence). This CDR3 has 12 amino acids. The CDR3 loop is CASSRVNTEAFF.

V and J are TRBV7-8 and TRBJ2-7. The length of the CDR3 is 14 residues. Germline lookup yields CDR1 SGHVS and CDR2 FQNEAQ. The CDR3 protein is CASSLGVVSYEQYF. Supplemented by reference TRBV7-8 and TRBJ2-7, the full variable domain reads GAGVSQSPRYKVAKRGQDVALRCDPISGHVSLFWYQQALGQGPEFLTYFQNEAQLDKSGLPSDRFFAERPEGSVSTLKIQRTQQEDSAVYLCASSLGVVSYEQYFGPGTRLTVT.

This chain joins TRBV7-9 and TRBJ2-7. The CDR3 is 14 residues long. Germline V gene data show CDR1 as SEHNR and CDR2 as FQNEAQ (reference sequence). Here the CDR3 reads CASTTNSEIYEQYF.

This chain joins TRBV29-1 and TRBJ2-7. This CDR3 comprises 13 residues. Germline-derived CDR1 and CDR2 are SQVTM and ANQGSEA. This CDR3 reads CSVVSGRSYEQYF.

The chain links TRBV28 to TRBJ1-6. In germline, CDR1 is MDHEN, CDR2 SYDVKM. This CDR3 has 17 amino acids. The CDR3 is CASSLYGLRVDNSPLHF.

The chain joins TRBV7-9 to TRBJ2-3. The CDR3 sequence is 13 residues long. CDR1 and CDR2 (germline): SEHNR, FQNEAQ (reference sequence). The CDR3 loop reads CASSSVLTDTQYF.

The chain joins TRBV29-1 to TRBJ2-7; absent DNA, TCRdb's TRBD2 call cannot be checked. Germline assignment: CDR1 SQVTM and CDR2 ANQGSEA. The CDR3 is 16 residues long. CDR3 sequence reads: CSVHHPLSGRPYEQYF.

V gene TRBV29-1 combines with J gene TRBJ2-7; TCRdb returns TRBD1, unconfirmable since there is no DNA. The CDR3 has 12 residues. Germline V gene lookup returns CDR1 SQVTM and CDR2 ANQGSEA. The CDR3 protein is CSVVSSSYEQYF.